This is a list of T cell receptor beta chains from one sample in a study of CD8 T cells in Susac syndrome. TCRdb recomputed calls from the immunoSEQ multiplex PCR reads with MiXCR, one row per CDR3 protein. The table includes roughly 120,000 distinct CDR3 sequences, 94% detected once. The sequenced sample was CD4+ T cells from PBMCs. The receptor set was obtained from a human donor in good health. The CDR3 runs from the conserved cysteine through the conserved F or W. The D gene is left open where the match is weak. Not all rows give a size; the values are once, few, many and, for expanded clones, a class.

clone_size	d_call	v_call	j_call	cdr3_aa	cdr3_nt
.	.	TRBV18	TRBJ1-3	CASSLWAGIKSGNTIYF	TGTGCCAGCTCACTCTGGGCAGGGATAAAATCTGGAAACACCATATATTTT
.	.	TRBV20-1	TRBJ2-7	CSAPRDSSEQYF	TGCAGTGCTCCCAGGGATTCCAGCGAGCAGTACTTC
.	TRBD2	TRBV12-3/TRBV12-4	TRBJ2-2	CASSPSGVTGELFF	TGTGCCAGCAGTCCTAGCGGGGTGACCGGGGAGCTGTTTTTT
.	.	TRBV3-1	TRBJ1-2	CASSQGTDSHGYTF	TGTGCCAGCAGCCAAGGTACCGACAGTCATGGCTACACCTTC
.	TRBD2	TRBV7-2	TRBJ2-7	CASSWTSGIGYEQYF	TGTGCCAGCAGCTGGACTAGCGGGATTGGGTACGAGCAGTACTTC
.	TRBD1	TRBV7-3	TRBJ2-6	CASSRPPQGAAGANVLTF	TGTGCCAGCAGCCGCCCCCCCCAGGGGGCGGCTGGGGCCAACGTCCTGACTTTC
.	.	TRBV18	TRBJ1-5	CASSPTRGAPPENQPQHF	TGTGCCAGCTCACCCACGAGAGGGGCGCCTCCTGAGAATCAGCCCCAGCATTTT
.	.	TRBV20-1	TRBJ1-5	CSAHPIEQGSNQPQHF	TGCAGTGCCCACCCTATAGAACAGGGCTCCAATCAGCCCCAGCATTTT
once	.	TRBV28	TRBJ2-2	CASSPPGTQGTGELFF	TGTGCCAGCAGTCCCCCCGGTACCCAGGGGACCGGGGAGCTGTTTTTT
.	.	TRBV28	TRBJ2-2	CASSSLWQGTGGELFF	TGTGCCAGCAGTTCTCTCTGGCAGGGGACGGGCGGGGAGCTGTTTTTT
.	.	TRBV30	TRBJ2-3	CAWTLGIEGSTQYF	TGTGCCTGGACCCTCGGGATTGAGGGGAGTACGCAGTATTTT
few	TRBD2	TRBV6-1	TRBJ2-3	CASIFGGRNTDTQYF	TGTGCCAGCATCTTCGGCGGGAGGAACACAGATACGCAGTATTTT
once	.	TRBV21-1	TRBJ2-2	CASRIPAPLAGGPVTGELFF	TGTGCCAGCAGGATACCGGCACCTCTAGCGGGAGGGCCAGTGACCGGGGAGCTGTTTTTT
.	.	TRBV7-2	TRBJ1-6	CASSLALHNSPLHF	TGTGCCAGCAGCTTAGCGCTGCATAATTCACCCCTCCACTTT
.	.	TRBV2	TRBJ1-1	CASTANTEAFF	TGTGCCAGCACGGCTAACACTGAAGCTTTCTTT
.	TRBD2	TRBV11-1	TRBJ2-2	CASSSGLAVYPTSPTGELFF	TGTGCCAGCAGCAGCGGACTAGCGGTATATCCAACCTCCCCCACCGGGGAGCTGTTTTTT
.	.	TRBV5-4	TRBJ2-1	CASSLASENEQFF	TGTGCCAGCAGCTTGGCGTCGGAGAATGAGCAGTTCTTC
once	TRBD2	TRBV20-1	TRBJ2-1	CSATSGRAFGNEQFF	TGCAGTGCAACTAGCGGGAGGGCCTTTGGAAATGAGCAGTTCTTC
once	.	TRBV28	TRBJ2-6	CASSLRSGSSGANVLTF	TGTGCCAGCAGTTTACGGTCGGGAAGCTCTGGGGCCAACGTCCTGACTTTC
.	TRBD1	TRBV4-3	TRBJ1-2	CASSQDLGTAKYGYTF	TGCGCCAGCAGCCAAGATCTGGGGACAGCGAAGTATGGCTACACCTTC
.	.	TRBV20-1	TRBJ2-7	CSARQGQGFFYEQYF	TGCAGTGCTAGACAGGGGCAGGGATTTTTCTACGAGCAGTACTTC
.	TRBD1	TRBV2	TRBJ2-4	CASSGGDRGNIQYF	TGTGCCAGCAGTGGGGGAGACAGGGGGAACATTCAGTACTTC
.	.	TRBV6-5	TRBJ2-1	CASSSQGSYNEQFF	TGTGCCAGCAGTTCACAGGGCTCCTACAATGAGCAGTTCTTC
.	.	TRBV23-1	TRBJ1-2	CASSPRVSNYGYTF	TGCGCCAGCAGTCCCCGGGTGTCCAACTATGGCTACACCTTC
.	TRBD2	TRBV20-1	TRBJ2-2	CSASGGRANTGELFF	TGCAGTGCTAGCGGCGGGAGGGCAAACACCGGGGAGCTGTTTTTT
once	.	TRBV28	TRBJ1-4	CASSFPTGTELFF	TGTGCCAGCAGTTTCCCCACAGGGACCGAACTGTTTTTT
few	.	TRBV3-1	TRBJ2-2	CASSQDSLGTGELFF	TGTGCCAGCAGCCAAGATAGTTTAGGCACCGGGGAGCTGTTTTTT
.	.	TRBV19	TRBJ1-2	CASRQDYGYTF	TGTGCCAGTAGACAAGACTATGGCTACACCTTC
.	TRBD1	TRBV29-1	TRBJ2-7	CSVARDSHEQYF	TGCAGCGTCGCCCGGGACAGCCACGAGCAGTACTTC
few	.	TRBV20-1	TRBJ2-2	CSAGPGSANTGELFF	TGCAGTGCTGGCCCAGGGAGCGCGAACACCGGGGAGCTGTTTTTT
.	.	TRBV29-1	TRBJ1-5	CSASDSYSNQPQHF	TGCAGCGCTTCGGACAGTTATAGCAATCAGCCCCAGCATTTT
.	.	TRBV9	TRBJ2-2	CASSEVVSPHAGELFF	TGTGCCAGCAGCGAGGTCGTATCACCTCATGCCGGGGAGCTGTTTTTT
.	.	TRBV11-2	TRBJ1-1	CASSAWTVNTEAFF	TGTGCCAGCAGCGCCTGGACAGTGAACACTGAAGCTTTCTTT
once	TRBD1	TRBV20-1	TRBJ1-5	CSAWTGEGAQPQHF	TGCAGTGCGTGGACAGGGGAGGGAGCTCAGCCCCAGCATTTT
.	TRBD2	TRBV5-1	TRBJ2-7	CASSPLAGGPGEQYF	TGCGCCAGCAGCCCCCTCGCGGGAGGGCCCGGGGAGCAGTACTTC
.	.	TRBV9	TRBJ1-1	CASSVASDTSYTEAFF	TGTGCCAGCAGCGTAGCATCGGACACCAGTTACACTGAAGCTTTCTTT
.	TRBD1	TRBV7-2	TRBJ1-3	CASSFGQARSGNTIYF	TGTGCCAGCAGCTTCGGACAGGCCCGTTCTGGAAACACCATATATTTT
.	TRBD2	TRBV2	TRBJ2-1	CASSDIEWNSGAYNEQFF	TGTGCCAGCAGTGATATTGAGTGGAATAGCGGGGCCTACAATGAGCAGTTCTTC
.	TRBD2	TRBV7-2	TRBJ2-5	CASSHGLAGAQETQYF	TGTGCCAGCAGCCACGGACTAGCGGGCGCACAAGAGACCCAGTACTTC